The present TCR beta chain was sequenced within a study of technical replicates of blood from a few donors. Germline assignment: CDR1 MNHEY and CDR2 SVGAGI. J gave up 9 bases and V 2 bases, and 7 bases lay outside the gene matches. CDR3 length: 15 residues. Profiled with immunoSEQ multiplex PCR; TCRdb holds only in-frame clones, not every one. The repertoire consists of approximately 84,000 clones, with roughly 98% occurring once and the leading ten covering approximately 0.14%. The gene calls are TRBV6-5 and TRBJ1-6, with 7 bases fitting TRBD1. Sequencing was done on a sample of T cells isolated from PBMCs. This clonotype originated in a human donor in good health. CDR3 sequence reads: CASSYTGSGGSPLHF. The CDR3 bases are TGTGCCAGCAGTTACACAGGGTCAGGGGGTTCACCCCTCCACTTT.